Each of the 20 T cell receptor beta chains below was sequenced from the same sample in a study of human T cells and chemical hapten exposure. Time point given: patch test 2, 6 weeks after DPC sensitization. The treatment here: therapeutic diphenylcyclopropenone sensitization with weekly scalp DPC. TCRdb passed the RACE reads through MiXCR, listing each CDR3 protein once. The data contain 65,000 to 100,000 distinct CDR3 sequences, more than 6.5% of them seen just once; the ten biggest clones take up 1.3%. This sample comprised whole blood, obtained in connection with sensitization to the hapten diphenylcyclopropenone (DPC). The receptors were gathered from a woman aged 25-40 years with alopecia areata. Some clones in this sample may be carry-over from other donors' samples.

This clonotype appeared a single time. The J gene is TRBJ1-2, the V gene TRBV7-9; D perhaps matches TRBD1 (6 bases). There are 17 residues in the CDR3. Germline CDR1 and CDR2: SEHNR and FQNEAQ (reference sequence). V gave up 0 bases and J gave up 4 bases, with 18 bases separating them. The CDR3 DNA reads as TGTGCCAGCAGCTTAGCGGGGACGGACAGTCGAGGCTATGGCTACACCTTC. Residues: CASSLAGTDSRGYGYTF.

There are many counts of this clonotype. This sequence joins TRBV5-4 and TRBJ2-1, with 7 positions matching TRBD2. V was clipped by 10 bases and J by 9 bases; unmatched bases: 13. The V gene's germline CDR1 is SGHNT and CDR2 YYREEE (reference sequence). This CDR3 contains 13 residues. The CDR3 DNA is TGTGCCGCCACCCGCGCGGGGGTCGGTGAGCAGTTCTTC. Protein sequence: CAATRAGVGEQFF.

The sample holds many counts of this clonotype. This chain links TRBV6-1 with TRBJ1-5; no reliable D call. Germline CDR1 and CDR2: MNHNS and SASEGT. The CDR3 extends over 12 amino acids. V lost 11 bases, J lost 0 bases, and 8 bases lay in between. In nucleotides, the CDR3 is TGTGCCGGGAGAACTAGCAATCAGCCCCAGCATTTT. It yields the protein CAGRTSNQPQHF.

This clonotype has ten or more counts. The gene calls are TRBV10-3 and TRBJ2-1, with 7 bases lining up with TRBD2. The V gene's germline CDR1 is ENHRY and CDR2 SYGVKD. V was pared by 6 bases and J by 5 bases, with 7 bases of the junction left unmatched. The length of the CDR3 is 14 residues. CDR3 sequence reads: CAIRLSSGHNEQFF. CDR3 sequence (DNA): TGTGCCATCAGGCTTTCTAGCGGACACAATGAGCAGTTCTTC.

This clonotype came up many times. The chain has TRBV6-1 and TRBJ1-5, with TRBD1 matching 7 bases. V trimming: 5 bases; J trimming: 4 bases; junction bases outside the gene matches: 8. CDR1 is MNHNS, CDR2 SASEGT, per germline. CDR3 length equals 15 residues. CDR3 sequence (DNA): TGTGCCAGCAGTACGCCAGGGACAGCGAATCAGCCCCAGCATTTT. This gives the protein CASSTPGTANQPQHF.

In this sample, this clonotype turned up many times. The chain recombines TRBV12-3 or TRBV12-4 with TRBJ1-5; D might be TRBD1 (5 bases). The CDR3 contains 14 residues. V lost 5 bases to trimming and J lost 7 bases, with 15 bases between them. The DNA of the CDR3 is TGTGCCAGCAGTCTAAGGTCTCAGGGCCAGCCCCAGCATTTT. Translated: CASSLRSQGQPQHF.

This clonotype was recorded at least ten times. CDR3 sequence: CASSPQNAAGGRETQYF. CDR3 DNA sequence: TGTGCCAGCAGCCCCCAGAATGCAGCGGGGGGGCGAGAGACCCAGTACTTC. The rearrangement links TRBV3-1 to TRBJ2-5; 10 bases are a match to TRBD2. CDR1 is LGHDT, CDR2 YNNKEL, per germline (reference sequence). V lost 4 bases to trimming and J lost 4 bases; unmatched junction nucleotides: 12. The CDR3 is 17 residues long.

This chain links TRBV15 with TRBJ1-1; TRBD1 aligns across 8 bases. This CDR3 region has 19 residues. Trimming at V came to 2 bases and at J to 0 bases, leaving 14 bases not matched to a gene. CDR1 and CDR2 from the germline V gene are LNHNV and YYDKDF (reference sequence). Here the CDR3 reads CATSRRTGPVASMNTEAFF. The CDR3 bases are TGTGCCACCAGCAGAAGGACAGGGCCCGTCGCCTCCATGAACACTGAAGCTTTCTTT.

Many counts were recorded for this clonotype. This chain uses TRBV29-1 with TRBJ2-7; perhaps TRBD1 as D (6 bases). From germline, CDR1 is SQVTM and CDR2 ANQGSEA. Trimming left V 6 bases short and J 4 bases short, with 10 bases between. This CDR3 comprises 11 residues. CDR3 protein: CSVSDRYEQYF. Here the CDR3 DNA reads TGCAGCGTCTCGGACAGATACGAGCAGTACTTC.

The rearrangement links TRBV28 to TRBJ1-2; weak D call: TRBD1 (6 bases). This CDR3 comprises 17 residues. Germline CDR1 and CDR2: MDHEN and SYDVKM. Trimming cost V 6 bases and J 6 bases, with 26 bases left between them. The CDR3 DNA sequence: TGTGCCAGCAGGAGCGGGAAGCAGGGGTTGAGTAGAGATGGCTACACCTTC. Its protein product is CASRSGKQGLSRDGYTF.

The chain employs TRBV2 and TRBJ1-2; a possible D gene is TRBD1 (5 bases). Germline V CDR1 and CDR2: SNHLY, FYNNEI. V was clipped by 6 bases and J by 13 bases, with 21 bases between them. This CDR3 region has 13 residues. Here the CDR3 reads CASSERQGYGVTF. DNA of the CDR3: TGTGCCAGCAGCGAGCGGCAGGGCTATGGTGTCACCTTC.

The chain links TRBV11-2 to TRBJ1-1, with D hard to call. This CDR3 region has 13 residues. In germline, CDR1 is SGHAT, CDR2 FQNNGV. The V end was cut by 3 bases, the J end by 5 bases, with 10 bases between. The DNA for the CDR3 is TGTGCCAGCAGCTTCGAGGGAAGGACTGAAGCTTTCTTT. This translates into CASSFEGRTEAFF.

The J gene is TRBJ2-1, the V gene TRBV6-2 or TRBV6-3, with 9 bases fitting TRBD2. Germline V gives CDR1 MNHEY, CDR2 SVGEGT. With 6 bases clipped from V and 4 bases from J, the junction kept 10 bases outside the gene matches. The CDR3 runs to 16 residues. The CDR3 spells CASSPIAGDIYNEQFF. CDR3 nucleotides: TGTGCCAGCAGCCCCATAGCGGGGGATATATACAATGAGCAGTTCTTC.

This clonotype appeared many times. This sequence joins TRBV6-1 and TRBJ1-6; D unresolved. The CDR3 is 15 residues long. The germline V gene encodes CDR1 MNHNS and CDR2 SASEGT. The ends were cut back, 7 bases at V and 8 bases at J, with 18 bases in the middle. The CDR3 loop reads CASTPMLGFDSPLHF. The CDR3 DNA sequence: TGTGCCAGCACTCCCATGTTGGGTTTTGATTCACCCCTCCACTTT.

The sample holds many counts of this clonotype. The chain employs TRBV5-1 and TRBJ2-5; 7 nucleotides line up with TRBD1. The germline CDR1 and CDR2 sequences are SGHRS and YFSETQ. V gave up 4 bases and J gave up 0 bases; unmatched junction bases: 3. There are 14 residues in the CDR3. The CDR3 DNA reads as TGCGCCAGCAGCGTGACAGGGTACCAAGAGACCCAGTACTTC. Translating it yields CASSVTGYQETQYF.

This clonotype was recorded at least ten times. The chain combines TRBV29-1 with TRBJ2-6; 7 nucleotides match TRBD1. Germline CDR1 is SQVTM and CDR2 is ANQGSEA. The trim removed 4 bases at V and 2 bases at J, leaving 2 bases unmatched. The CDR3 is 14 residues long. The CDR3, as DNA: TGCAGCGTTGGGGGACAGACTGGGGCCAACGTCCTGACTTTC. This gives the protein CSVGGQTGANVLTF.

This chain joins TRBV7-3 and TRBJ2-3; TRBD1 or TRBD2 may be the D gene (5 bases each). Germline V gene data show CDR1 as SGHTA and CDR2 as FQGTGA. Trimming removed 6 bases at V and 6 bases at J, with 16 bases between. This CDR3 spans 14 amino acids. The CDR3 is CASRRDPSADTQYF. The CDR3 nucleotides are TGTGCCAGCAGGAGGGACCCCTCGGCTGATACGCAGTATTTT.

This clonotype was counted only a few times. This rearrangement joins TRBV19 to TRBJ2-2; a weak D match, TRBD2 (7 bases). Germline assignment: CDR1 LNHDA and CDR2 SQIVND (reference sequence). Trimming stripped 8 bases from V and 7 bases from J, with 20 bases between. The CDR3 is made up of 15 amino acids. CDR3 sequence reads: CASQGGGGGLGELFF. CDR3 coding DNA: TGTGCCAGTCAAGGGGGAGGCGGGGGACTCGGGGAGCTGTTTTTT. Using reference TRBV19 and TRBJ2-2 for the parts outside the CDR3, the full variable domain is DGGITQSPKYLFRKEGQNVTLSCEQNLNHDAMYWYRQDPGQGLRLIYYSQIVNDFQKGDIAEGYSVSREKKESFPLTVTSAQKNPTAFYLCASQGGGGGLGELFFGEGSRLTVL.

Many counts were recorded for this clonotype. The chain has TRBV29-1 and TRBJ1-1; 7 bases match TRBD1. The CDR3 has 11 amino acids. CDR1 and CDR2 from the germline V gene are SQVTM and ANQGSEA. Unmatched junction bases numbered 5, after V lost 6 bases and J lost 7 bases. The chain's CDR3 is CSVTRQGEAFF. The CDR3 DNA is TGCAGCGTCACTCGACAGGGTGAAGCTTTCTTT.

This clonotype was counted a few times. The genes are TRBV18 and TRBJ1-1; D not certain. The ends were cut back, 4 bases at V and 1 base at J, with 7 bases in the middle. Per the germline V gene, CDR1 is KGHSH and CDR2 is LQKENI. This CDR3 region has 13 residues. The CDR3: CASSHGKNTEAFF. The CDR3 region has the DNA TGTGCCAGCTCACACGGGAAGAACACTGAAGCTTTCTTT.